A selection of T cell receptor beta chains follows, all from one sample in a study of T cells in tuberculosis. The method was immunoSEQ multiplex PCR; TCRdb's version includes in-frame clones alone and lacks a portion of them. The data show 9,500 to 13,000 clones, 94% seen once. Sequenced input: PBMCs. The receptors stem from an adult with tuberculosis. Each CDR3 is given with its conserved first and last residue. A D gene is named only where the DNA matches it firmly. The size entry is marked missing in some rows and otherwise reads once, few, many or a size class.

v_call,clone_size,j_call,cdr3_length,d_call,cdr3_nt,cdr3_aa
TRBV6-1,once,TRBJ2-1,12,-,TGTGCCAGCAGTGTGGGGTCAGGGACTCAGTTCTTC,CASSVGSGTQFF
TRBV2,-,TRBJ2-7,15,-,TGTGCCAGCAGTGAGAGTCCACCCCTAGCCTACGAGCAGTACTTC,CASSESPPLAYEQYF
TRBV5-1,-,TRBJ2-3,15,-,TGCGCCAGCAGCTGGTCTTATTCCGAAGGGGATGCGCAGTATTTT,CASSWSYSEGDAQYF
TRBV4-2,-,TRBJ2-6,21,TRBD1,TGTGCCAGCAGCCAAGGGATGTTCGGGACAGGGTGGGCCCGTGGGGCCAACGTCCTGACTTTC,CASSQGMFGTGWARGANVLTF
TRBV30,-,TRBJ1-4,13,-,TGTGCCTGGAGTGTACGGGTGAATGAAAAACTGTTTTTT,CAWSVRVNEKLFF
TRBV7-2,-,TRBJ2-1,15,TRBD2,TGTGCCAGCAGCTTAGTGCTAGCGGGATCCGGTGAGCAGTTCTTC,CASSLVLAGSGEQFF
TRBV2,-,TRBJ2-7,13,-,TGTGCCAGCAGTACGTCCTACTCCTACGAGCAGTACTTC,CASSTSYSYEQYF
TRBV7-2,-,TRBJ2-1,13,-,TGTGCCAGCAGCTTTGACGCCGAGACAGCTGAAGTCTTC,CASSFDAETAEVF
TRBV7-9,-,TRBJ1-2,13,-,TGTGCCAGCAGCTGCCGCGGGGGCGGTGGCTACACCTTC,CASSCRGGGGYTF
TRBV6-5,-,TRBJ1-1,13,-,TGTGCCAGCAGTATCCAAGAGAAGTTTGAAGCTTTCTTT,CASSIQEKFEAFF
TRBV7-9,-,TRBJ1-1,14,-,TGTGCCAGCAGCTCTCAGGGTCTGGGCACTGAAGCTTTCTTT,CASSSQGLGTEAFF
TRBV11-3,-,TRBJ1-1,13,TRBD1,TGTGCCAGCAGCACCGGACAGGGGGCTGAAGCTTTCTTT,CASSTGQGAEAFF
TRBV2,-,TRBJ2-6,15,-,TGTGCCAGCAGTGTAGTCAGGGCTGGGGCCAACGTCCTGACTTTC,CASSVVRAGANVLTF
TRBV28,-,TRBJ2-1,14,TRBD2,TGTGCCAGCAGTACGGCCAGCGGGGGCCGCTTGGGGTTCTTC,CASSTASGGRLGFF
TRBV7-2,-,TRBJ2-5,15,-,TGTGCCAGCAGCTTAGCGCTGGCTAGAAAGGAGACCCAGTACTTC,CASSLALARKETQYF
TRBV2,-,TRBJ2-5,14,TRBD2,TGTGCCAGCAGTGAATCGGGGGGTGAGGAGACCCAGTACTTC,CASSESGGEETQYF